This note documents a single TCR beta chain sequence. From 5'RACE with constant-segment primers came TCR alpha and TCR beta cDNA libraries that carried sample barcodes and UMIs. Each CDR3 protein gets one entry after TCRdb re-called the 5' RACE reads with MiXCR. The sample lists 110,000 or so distinct CDR3 sequences; roughly a sixth were seen once. This sample is part of a study of T-cell memory formation after mild COVID-19. Study at large: Clusters of TCRs were largely donor specific.

Source material: PBMCs or a T cell subset sorted from them (not recorded which). This receptor was taken from a man aged 18 to 29 who had mild COVID-19 (a few samples of this study predate the infection). Cell type and time point are not known.

The CDR3 here is CASSQERGLAGLADTQYF. As DNA, the CDR3 is TGTGCCAGCAGCCAAGAGCGTGGCCTAGCGGGGCTCGCAGATACGCAGTATTTT. The rearrangement uses TRBV14 and TRBJ2-3, with 9 positions matching TRBD2. V gave up 0 bases and J gave up 4 bases; unmatched junction bases: 11. This CDR3 region has 18 residues. Looked up from germline, CDR1 is SGHDN and CDR2 is FVKESK.